The 21 T cell receptor beta chains below come from one sample, sequenced in a study of blood T cell repertoires in COVID-19. Using immunoSEQ multiplex PCR, the repertoire was profiled, and TCRdb retains in-frame clones only, with some absent. The table records around 170,000 clones, roughly 80% of them present only once. The sample was peripheral blood. These receptor sequences come from a woman aged 80 or older with acute or convalescent COVID-19.

The chain combines TRBV7-8 with TRBJ2-7, with D uncertain. The length of the CDR3 is 15 residues. The germline gives CDR1 SGHVS, CDR2 FQNEAQ. V shed 5 bases and J shed 0 bases, with 14 bases lying between them. CDR3 region: CASSRQRTTSYEQYF. CDR3 nucleotide sequence: TGTGCCAGCAGCCGTCAGCGTACGACCTCCTACGAGCAGTACTTC.

The sample holds a few counts of this clone. The V call is TRBV3-1 (or the pseudogene TRBV3-2), the J call TRBJ1-5; D is undetermined. Trimming left V 1 base short and J 4 bases short, with 8 bases between. The CDR3 runs 14 residues. The germline V gene has CDR1 LGHDT and CDR2 YNNKEL (reference sequence). CDR3 sequence (DNA): TGTGCCAGCAGCCAAGCGGGTCGGAATCAGCCCCAGCATTTT. This sequence encodes CASSQAGRNQPQHF.

V and J are TRBV19 and TRBJ1-1, with a weak D call TRBD1 (6 bases). Per the germline V gene, CDR1 is LNHDA and CDR2 is SQIVND (reference sequence). CDR3 size: 15 residues. The germline V and J ends were trimmed by 4 bases and 0 bases, with 12 bases remaining between them. CDR3 region: CASSTGHMMNTEAFF. For the CDR3, the DNA is TGTGCCAGTAGTACGGGACACATGATGAACACTGAAGCTTTCTTT.

This clone has just a few counts. J is TRBJ1-1 and V is TRBV9; D is uncertain. There are 13 residues in the CDR3. Germline CDR1 SGDLS, CDR2 YYNGEE. V was cut by 4 bases and J by 4 bases, with 11 bases left in between. The CDR3 is CASSTNSGTEAFF. The CDR3 DNA reads TGTGCCAGCAGCACGAATTCCGGCACTGAAGCTTTCTTT.

The chain is built from TRBV7-8 and TRBJ1-1; D may be TRBD1 (6 bases). The germline CDR1 and CDR2 sequences are SGHVS and FQNEAQ. V lost 0 bases, J lost 4 bases, and 12 bases lay in between. This CDR3 is 15 amino acids long. CDR3 DNA: TGTGCCAGCAGCTTAGCCCGGGGGGCGGGCACTGAAGCTTTCTTT. It specifies CASSLARGAGTEAFF.

The rearrangement uses TRBV19 and TRBJ2-1; 11 bases line up with TRBD1. The trim removed 3 bases at V and 8 bases at J, leaving 3 bases unmatched. CDR1 and CDR2 from the germline V gene are LNHDA and SQIVND (reference sequence). This CDR3 contains 14 residues. CDR3 in amino acids: CASSIGQGADEQFF. The CDR3 region has the DNA TGTGCCAGTAGTATCGGACAGGGGGCCGATGAGCAGTTCTTC.

This clone was recorded only once. The chain has TRBV5-1 and TRBJ2-7, with a weak D call TRBD1 (6 bases). Between the trimmed V and J ends, which lost 0 bases and 0 bases, there was a span of 10 bases. Germline V gives CDR1 SGHRS, CDR2 YFSETQ. The CDR3 has 15 amino acids. CDR3 sequence (DNA): TGCGCCAGCAGCTTGGTGGGGGCTCTCTCCTACGAGCAGTACTTC. Protein sequence: CASSLVGALSYEQYF. Together with reference TRBV5-1 and TRBJ2-7, the CDR3 gives the full variable domain: KAGVTQTPRYLIKTRGQQVTLSCSPISGHRSVSWYQQTPGQGLQFLFEYFSETQRNKGNFPGRFSGRQFSNSRSEMNVSTLELGDSALYLCASSLVGALSYEQYFGPGTRLTVT.

This rearrangement joins TRBV18 to TRBJ1-2, with 9 positions matching TRBD1. J lost 1 base, V lost 6 bases, and 3 bases had no gene match. CDR1 KGHSH and CDR2 LQKENI come from the germline V gene. The CDR3 consists of 14 residues. In DNA form, the CDR3 reads TGTGCCAGCTCTCCGACAGGGGGTAACTATGGCTACACCTTC. Protein product: CASSPTGGNYGYTF. Using reference TRBV18 and TRBJ1-2 for the parts outside the CDR3, the full variable domain is NAGVMQNPRHLVRRRGQEARLRCSPMKGHSHVYWYRQLPEEGLKFMVYLQKENIIDESGMPKERFSAEFPKEGPSILRIQQVVRGDSAAYFCASSPTGGNYGYTFGSGTRLTVV.

In this sample, this clone turned up a few times. The V gene is TRBV30, the J gene TRBJ2-3; 7 positions agree with TRBD1. The length of the CDR3 is 14 residues. The ends lost 2 bases at V and 1 base at J; junction bases unmatched: 3. Germline V gene lookup returns CDR1 GTSNPN and CDR2 SVGIG (reference sequence). CDR3 residues: CAWSFTGGTDTQYF. The DNA for the CDR3 is TGTGCCTGGAGTTTTACAGGGGGCACAGATACGCAGTATTTT.

The V and J genes are TRBV19 and TRBJ1-4; D is perhaps TRBD1 (6 bases). CDR1 LNHDA and CDR2 SQIVND come from the germline V gene (reference sequence). The CDR3 spans 14 residues. V shed 3 bases and J shed 1 base, with 6 bases lying between them. The CDR3, as DNA: TGTGCCAGTAGTATGGGACAAACTAATGAAAAACTGTTTTTT. The encoded protein is CASSMGQTNEKLFF.

V usage is TRBV6-6 and J usage is TRBJ1-3; tentative D call: TRBD1 (6 bases). CDR1 and CDR2 (germline): MNHNY, SVGAGI (reference sequence). The CDR3 contains 16 residues. Trimming shortened V by 6 bases and J by 0 bases, and 15 bases separated the two germline ends. The CDR3 loop reads CASRTPRTDSGNTIYF. The CDR3 DNA reads as TGTGCCAGCAGAACGCCCCGGACAGACTCTGGAAACACCATATATTTT.

This chain uses TRBV29-1 with TRBJ2-1, with 9 bases aligning to TRBD1. Per the germline V gene, CDR1 is SQVTM and CDR2 is ANQGSEA. The CDR3 has 14 residues. Germline trimming cut 1 base from V and 7 bases from J; bases unmatched to any gene: 5. CDR3 amino acids: CSVEGGQGLNEQFF. CDR3 DNA sequence: TGCAGCGTTGAAGGGGGACAGGGTCTAAATGAGCAGTTCTTC.

The J gene is TRBJ1-1, the V gene TRBV27, with TRBD1 matching over 10 bases. The CDR3 has 12 amino acids. V shed 5 bases, J shed 11 bases, and the junction held 5 bases outside the gene matches. Per the germline V gene, CDR1 is MNHEY and CDR2 is SMNVEV (reference sequence). The DNA of the CDR3 is TGTGCCAGCAGTGGGGGGACAGGGGTGGCTTTCTTT. Amino acid sequence: CASSGGTGVAFF.

CDR3 residues: CASSLGTANSPLHF. CDR3 bases: TGTGCCAGCAGCTTGGGGACAGCGAATTCACCCCTCCACTTT. The chain is built from TRBV5-8 and TRBJ1-6; a possible D gene is TRBD1 (6 bases). Germline values: CDR1 SGHTS, CDR2 YDEGEE. The CDR3 is 14 amino acids. V was trimmed by 0 bases and J by 7 bases, leaving 8 bases between them.

This clone appeared a single time. The CDR3, as DNA: TGTGCCAGCAGCTTGGCGGGGAAATTCAATCAGCCCCAGCATTTT. It is translated as CASSLAGKFNQPQHF. The V and J genes are TRBV5-8 and TRBJ1-5; D uncertain. The CDR3 runs 15 residues. Trimming removed 0 bases from V and 3 bases from J, with 10 bases in between. CDR1 is SGHTS, CDR2 YDEGEE, per germline.

The rearrangement uses TRBV4-2 and TRBJ1-4, with a weak D call TRBD1 (5 bases). The length of the CDR3 is 15 residues. In germline, CDR1 is LGHNA, CDR2 YNFKEQ. Trimming stripped 1 base from V and 8 bases from J, with 14 bases between. CDR3 region: CASSQVWGGGEKLFF. The CDR3 DNA reads as TGTGCCAGCAGCCAAGTTTGGGGGGGAGGAGAAAAACTGTTTTTT.

In its sample, this clone was seen a few times. The rearrangement joins TRBV7-3 to TRBJ2-1; 14 bases fit TRBD2. The V gene end was trimmed by 5 bases and the J gene end by 7 bases; junction bases not matched to a gene: 7. In germline, CDR1 is SGHTA, CDR2 FQGTGA. CDR3 length equals 16 residues. The CDR3 here is CASSPRLAGGGNEQFF. The CDR3, as DNA: TGTGCCAGCAGCCCCAGACTAGCGGGAGGGGGGAATGAGCAGTTCTTC.

This chain's CDR3 is CASSVGGRSSSPGYTF. The CDR3 DNA is TGTGCCAGCAGCGTAGGAGGGCGGTCGTCGAGTCCGGGCTACACCTTC. The V call is TRBV9, the J call TRBJ1-2, with D uncertain. This CDR3 is built from 16 residues. Trimming pared 0 bases from V and 8 bases from J, leaving 20 bases between. Germline CDR1 SGDLS, CDR2 YYNGEE.

V usage is TRBV6-5 and J usage is TRBJ1-1, with a tentative D call TRBD1 (6 bases). The germline V and J ends were trimmed by 6 bases and 7 bases, with 21 bases remaining between them. The CDR3 runs to 15 residues. CDR1 and CDR2 from the germline V gene are MNHEY and SVGAGI. The CDR3 here is CASSRTTGRLIEAFF. CDR3 sequence (DNA): TGTGCCAGCAGCCGTACTACAGGGCGTCTTATTGAAGCTTTCTTT.

The chain couples TRBV7-9 to TRBJ2-6; 8 bases map to TRBD1. Germline-derived CDR1 and CDR2 are SEHNR and FQNEAQ (reference sequence). The CDR3 extends over 15 amino acids. The V and J ends lost 5 bases and 3 bases, in that order; junction bases with no gene match: 3. CDR3 residues: CASSPQGVGANVLTF. The CDR3 DNA sequence: TGTGCCAGCAGCCCACAGGGGGTTGGGGCCAACGTCCTGACTTTC. Supplemented by reference TRBV7-9 and TRBJ2-6, the full variable domain reads DTGVSQNPRHKITKRGQNVTFRCDPISEHNRLYWYRQTLGQGPEFLTYFQNEAQLEKSRLLSDRFSAERPKGSFSTLEIQRTEQGDSAMYLCASSPQGVGANVLTFGAGSRLTVL.

The chain combines TRBV18 with TRBJ2-2; D unresolved. The germline V gene encodes CDR1 KGHSH and CDR2 LQKENI. The CDR3 sequence is 16 residues long. Trimming took 2 bases from V and 1 from J, leaving 11 bases between them. CDR3 sequence: CASSPTTTQNTGELFF. The CDR3 nucleotides read TGTGCCAGCTCACCAACGACGACACAGAACACCGGGGAGCTGTTTTTT. Based on the CDR3 plus reference TRBV18 and TRBJ2-2, the full variable domain is NAGVMQNPRHLVRRRGQEARLRCSPMKGHSHVYWYRQLPEEGLKFMVYLQKENIIDESGMPKERFSAEFPKEGPSILRIQQVVRGDSAAYFCASSPTTTQNTGELFFGEGSRLTVL.